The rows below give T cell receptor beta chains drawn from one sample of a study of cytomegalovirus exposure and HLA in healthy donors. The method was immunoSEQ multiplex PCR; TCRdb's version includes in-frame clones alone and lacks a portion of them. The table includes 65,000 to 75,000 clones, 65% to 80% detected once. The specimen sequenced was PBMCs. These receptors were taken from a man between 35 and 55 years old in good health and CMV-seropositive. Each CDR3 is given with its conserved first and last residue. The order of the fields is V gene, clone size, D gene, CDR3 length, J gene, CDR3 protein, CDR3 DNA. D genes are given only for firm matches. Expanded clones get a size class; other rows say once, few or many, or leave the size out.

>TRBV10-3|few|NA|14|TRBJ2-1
CAISEVGPYNEQFF
TGTGCCATCAGTGAAGTGGGGCCGTACAATGAGCAGTTCTTC
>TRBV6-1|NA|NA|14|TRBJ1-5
CASSEAGFNQPQHF
TGTGCCAGCAGTGAAGCGGGCTTTAATCAGCCCCAGCATTTT
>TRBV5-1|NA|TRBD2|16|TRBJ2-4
CASSQTSGLAKNIQYF
TGCGCCAGCAGCCAGACTAGCGGTTTAGCCAAAAACATTCAGTACTTC
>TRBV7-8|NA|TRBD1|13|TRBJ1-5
CASSKDRDQPQHF
TGTGCCAGCAGTAAGGACAGGGATCAGCCCCAGCATTTT
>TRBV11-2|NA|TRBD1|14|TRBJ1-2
CASSLDREVYGYTF
TGTGCCAGCAGCTTGGACAGGGAAGTCTATGGCTACACCTTC
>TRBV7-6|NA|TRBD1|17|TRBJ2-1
CASSRTPTGGQGNEQFF
TGTGCCAGCAGCCGGACCCCCACAGGGGGCCAAGGCAATGAGCAGTTCTTC
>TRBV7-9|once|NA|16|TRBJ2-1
CSSSLGGGRAYNEQFF
TGTTCCAGCAGCCTGGGGGGTGGCAGGGCCTACAATGAGCAGTTCTTC
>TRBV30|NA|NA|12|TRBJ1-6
CAWRDWNSPLHF
TGTGCCTGGCGAGACTGGAATTCACCCCTCCACTTT
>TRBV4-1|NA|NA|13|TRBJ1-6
CASSQGPYSPLHF
TGCGCCAGCAGCCAAGGTCCTTATTCACCCCTCCACTTT
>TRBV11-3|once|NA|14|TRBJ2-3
CASSFTRVADTQYF
TGTGCCAGCAGCTTCACCAGGGTTGCAGATACGCAGTATTTT
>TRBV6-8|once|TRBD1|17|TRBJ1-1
CARRRDRPLRENTEAFF
TGTGCCAGACGCCGGGACAGGCCCCTGAGAGAGAACACTGAAGCTTTCTTT
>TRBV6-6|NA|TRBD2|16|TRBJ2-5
CASSTGSGGAQGTQYF
TGTGCCAGCAGTACCGGTAGCGGGGGAGCCCAAGGGACCCAGTACTTC
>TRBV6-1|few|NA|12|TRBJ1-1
CASSEYQSEAFF
TGTGCCAGCAGTGAATACCAAAGCGAAGCTTTCTTT
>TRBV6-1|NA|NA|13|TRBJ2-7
CASSPGTRYEQYF
TGTGCCAGCAGCCCCGGGACTCGCTACGAGCAGTACTTC
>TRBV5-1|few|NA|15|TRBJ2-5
CASSLAITGPETQYF
TGCGCCAGCAGCTTGGCCATTACAGGGCCAGAGACCCAGTACTTC
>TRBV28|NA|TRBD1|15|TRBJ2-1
CASSTGTGERYEQFF
TGTGCCAGCAGTACCGGGACAGGGGAACGGTATGAGCAGTTCTTC
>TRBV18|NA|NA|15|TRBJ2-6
CASSPEALGANVLTF
TGTGCCAGCTCACCAGAGGCTCTGGGGGCCAACGTCCTGACTTTC
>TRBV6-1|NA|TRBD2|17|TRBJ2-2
CASSEYAGGLYTGELFF
TGTGCCAGCAGTGAATACGCGGGAGGGCTTTACACCGGGGAGCTGTTTTTT
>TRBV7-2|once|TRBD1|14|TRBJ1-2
CASSRDREDYGYTF
TGTGCCAGCAGCCGGGACAGGGAGGACTATGGCTACACCTTC
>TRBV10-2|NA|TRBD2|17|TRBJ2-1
CASSGPGTSGGAGEQFF
TGCGCCAGCAGTGGGCCCGGGACTAGCGGGGGGGCGGGGGAGCAGTTCTTC
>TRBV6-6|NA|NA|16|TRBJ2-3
CASSYSYDNGADTQYF
TGTGCCAGCAGTTACTCGTATGATAACGGGGCAGATACGCAGTATTTT
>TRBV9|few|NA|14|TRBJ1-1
CASSVSGENTEAFF
TGTGCCAGCAGCGTATCCGGGGAGAACACTGAAGCTTTCTTT
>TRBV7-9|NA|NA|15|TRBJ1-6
CSSSPRQAGDSPLHF
TGTTCCAGCAGCCCGAGACAGGCGGGCGATTCACCCCTCCACTTT
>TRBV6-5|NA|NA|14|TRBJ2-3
CASSRTASTDTQYF
TGTGCCAGCAGCCGGACAGCTAGCACAGATACGCAGTATTTT